These 28 T cell receptor beta chains share one sample of origin, sequenced in a study of shared clonotypes between healthy human individuals. Libraries were prepared by immunoSEQ multiplex PCR; TCRdb keeps only in-frame clonotypes and omits some of them. The sample holds around 600,000 clones, about 96% seen once. The sample taken for sequencing was naive CD4+ T cells sorted from blood. Subset given: CD45RA+ positively selected. These receptors were taken from a woman aged 25 to 39 in good health.

The chain has TRBV10-1 and TRBJ1-5; D remains unclear. V was clipped by 2 bases and J by 2 bases, with 16 bases between them. Germline lookup yields CDR1 WNHNN and CDR2 SYGVQD (reference sequence). The CDR3 totals 17 residues. CDR3 in DNA: TGCGCCAGCAGTGAGGCCGAACAAGGGAAGGGCAATCAGCCCCAGCATTTT. This codes for CASSEAEQGKGNQPQHF.

V usage is TRBV5-4 and J usage is TRBJ1-4, with D uncertain. Germline CDR1 is SGHNT and CDR2 is YYREEE (reference sequence). The V and J ends lost 0 bases and 7 bases respectively, with 7 bases between them. The CDR3 contains 13 residues. CDR3 in DNA: TGTGCCAGCAGCTTGGGCAGTTCTGAAAAACTGTTTTTT. It codes for CASSLGSSEKLFF.

V and J are TRBV28 and TRBJ2-7; 9 positions agree with TRBD2. After removal of 1 base from V and 1 base from J, the junction contained 8 bases not matched to a gene. The CDR3 length is 17 residues. Germline CDR1 reads MDHEN; CDR2 reads SYDVKM. CDR3 sequence reads: CASSLLGRSGSSYEQYF. The CDR3, as DNA: TGTGCCAGCAGTTTATTAGGTCGTAGCGGGAGTTCCTACGAGCAGTACTTC. Full variable domain (missing parts from reference TRBV28 and TRBJ2-7): DVKVTQSSRYLVKRTGEKVFLECVQDMDHENMFWYRQDPGLGLRLIYFSYDVKMKEKGDIPEGYSVSREKKERFSLILESASTNQTSMYLCASSLLGRSGSSYEQYFGPGTRLTVT.

This clone is a singleton in its sample. CDR3 sequence reads: CASTTDYFDNEQFF. CDR3 DNA: TGTGCCAGCACCACGGACTACTTCGACAATGAGCAGTTCTTC. V and J are TRBV28 and TRBJ2-1; D may be TRBD2 (6 bases). With 7 bases removed from V and 5 bases from J, the gap between germline ends came to 15 bases. The germline V gene has CDR1 MDHEN and CDR2 SYDVKM. CDR3 size: 14 residues.

The V gene is TRBV12-5, the J gene TRBJ2-3; TRBD1 is a possible D gene (6 bases). Germline V gene data show CDR1 as LGHNT and CDR2 as FRNRAP. CDR3 size: 17 residues. Trimming shortened V by 1 base and J by 4 bases, and 18 bases separated the two germline ends. CDR3 bases: TGTGCTAGTGGTTTGGCCCCGAAAACAGGGAAGCCAGATACGCAGTATTTT. This codes for CASGLAPKTGKPDTQYF.

This clone came up a few times. The rearrangement joins TRBV30 to TRBJ2-7; D is perhaps TRBD1 (5 bases). This CDR3 comprises 12 residues. Trimming cost V 2 bases and J 3 bases, with 8 bases left between them. Germline lookup yields CDR1 GTSNPN and CDR2 SVGIG (reference sequence). CDR3 nucleotides: TGTGCCTGGAGTAAGGGGATCTACGAGCAGTACTTC. Encoded protein: CAWSKGIYEQYF. The full variable domain, completed using reference TRBV30 and TRBJ2-7, is SQTIHQWPATLVQPVGSPLSLECTVEGTSNPNLYWYRQAAGRGLQLLFYSVGIGQISSEVPQNLSASRPQDRQFILSSKKLLLSDSGFYLCAWSKGIYEQYFGPGTRLTVT.

The chain couples TRBV29-1 to TRBJ2-5, with D possibly matching TRBD2 (6 bases). Germline assignment: CDR1 SQVTM and CDR2 ANQGSEA. The V end was cut by 3 bases, the J end by 2 bases, with 7 bases between. The CDR3 totals 12 residues. The chain's CDR3 is CSVDGRQETQYF. CDR3 nucleotide sequence: TGCAGCGTTGACGGGAGACAAGAGACCCAGTACTTC.

The chain uses TRBV27 and TRBJ2-1, with 9 bases lining up with TRBD2. Germline CDR1 reads MNHEY; CDR2 reads SMNVEV (reference sequence). CDR3 length: 15 amino acids. V gave up 5 bases and J gave up 4 bases; unmatched junction bases: 6. CDR3 DNA: TGTGCCAGCAGTCAGACTAGCGGATCGTACAATGAGCAGTTCTTC. It yields the protein CASSQTSGSYNEQFF.

V is TRBV21-1 and J is TRBJ2-1; the table calls TRBD2, which could not be checked here. TRBV21-1 is recorded as a pseudogene. This CDR3 has 18 amino acids. CDR3 in amino acids: CASSTRDCLRSSYNEQFF. DNA of the CDR3: TGTGCCAGCAGCACCCGGGACTGCCTGAGATCCTCCTACAATGAGCAGTTCTTC.

The chain has TRBV6-5 and TRBJ2-1, with D unclear. The ends were cut back, 0 bases at V and 10 bases at J, with 7 bases in the middle. The CDR3 loop spans 12 amino acids. Per the germline V gene, CDR1 is MNHEY and CDR2 is SVGAGI. Here the CDR3 DNA reads TGTGCCAGCAGTTACTCGACTTCCGAGCAGTTCTTC. This encodes CASSYSTSEQFF.

The chain has TRBV28 and TRBJ2-7; D remains unclear. This CDR3 is 12 amino acids long. Trimming took 7 bases from V and 4 from J, leaving 11 bases between them. Germline V gene lookup returns CDR1 MDHEN and CDR2 SYDVKM. The CDR3 spells CASNLPQYEQYF. DNA for the CDR3: TGTGCCAGCAACCTCCCCCAGTACGAGCAGTACTTC. Using reference TRBV28 and TRBJ2-7 for the parts outside the CDR3, the full variable domain is DVKVTQSSRYLVKRTGEKVFLECVQDMDHENMFWYRQDPGLGLRLIYFSYDVKMKEKGDIPEGYSVSREKKERFSLILESASTNQTSMYLCASNLPQYEQYFGPGTRLTVT.

In regard to this clone: A read error may produce the germline difference seen at one junction end. The chain has TRBV7-2 and TRBJ2-3; unclear D gene. The CDR3 consists of 15 residues. The V gene's germline CDR1 is SGHTA and CDR2 FQGNSA. CDR3 amino acids: CASSLDRRRTDTQYF. The CDR3 DNA follows: TGTGCCAGCAGCCTAGACCGGCGGCGCACGGATACGCAGTATTTT.

CDR3 DNA: TGTGCCAGCAGCTTAGTGAGACTAGCGGGAGGGTCAGATACGCAGTATTTT. Translation: CASSLVRLAGGSDTQYF. This chain joins TRBV7-8 and TRBJ2-3; 14 nucleotides match TRBD2. CDR1 and CDR2 (germline): SGHVS, FQNEAQ. The CDR3 length is 17 residues. V was pared by 1 base and J by 4 bases, with 4 bases of the junction left unmatched.

For the CDR3, the DNA is TGTGCCAGCTCACGTCTCCGAGGACTAGCGGCCCAAGAGACCCAGTACTTC. Protein sequence: CASSRLRGLAAQETQYF. This sequence joins TRBV18 and TRBJ2-5; 10 nucleotides align to TRBD2. V was pared by 4 bases and J by 1 base, with 9 bases of the junction left unmatched. The germline V gene has CDR1 KGHSH and CDR2 LQKENI. The CDR3 length is 17 residues.

The V and J genes are TRBV28 and TRBJ1-4; 10 bases are shared with TRBD1. CDR1 and CDR2 (germline): MDHEN, SYDVKM. Trimming at V came to 5 bases and at J to 8 bases, leaving 11 bases not matched to a gene. The CDR3 covers 16 residues. Here the CDR3 DNA reads TGTGCCAGCAGTCTACCCGGGACAGGGGAGAGGGAAAAACTGTTTTTT. As protein: CASSLPGTGEREKLFF.

The chain carries TRBV5-5 and TRBJ2-7, with 7 nucleotides matching TRBD1. The V segment lost 5 bases and the J segment 0 bases; nucleotides outside the gene matches: 8. The V gene's germline CDR1 is SGHKS and CDR2 YYEKEE (reference sequence). The CDR3 consists of 15 residues. The CDR3 loop is CASRQGQESSYEQYF. CDR3 DNA sequence: TGTGCCAGCAGACAAGGACAGGAAAGCTCCTACGAGCAGTACTTC.

This rearrangement joins TRBV19 to TRBJ2-7; 8 bases agree with TRBD1. The CDR3 covers 13 residues. The J segment lost 4 bases and the V segment lost 8 bases, leaving 7 bases of the junction unmatched. Germline assignment: CDR1 LNHDA and CDR2 SQIVND (reference sequence). The CDR3 spells CASGGTGAYEQYF. For the CDR3, the DNA is TGTGCCAGTGGGGGGACAGGAGCTTACGAGCAGTACTTC.

In DNA, the CDR3 is TGTGCCAGCAGTTCCGGACTAGCGGGAAACAATGAGCAGTTCTTC. Amino acid sequence: CASSSGLAGNNEQFF. The chain couples TRBV6-5 to TRBJ2-1; 12 bases match TRBD2. The length of the CDR3 is 15 residues. Germline assignment: CDR1 MNHEY and CDR2 SVGAGI. The ends lost 4 bases at V and 5 bases at J; junction bases unmatched: 3.

This sequence joins TRBV7-3 and TRBJ1-1; 8 bases agree with TRBD1. With 1 base clipped from V and 12 bases from J, the junction kept 4 bases outside the gene matches. Germline V gene data show CDR1 as SGHTA and CDR2 as FQGTGA. This CDR3 is 12 amino acids long. The CDR3 coding sequence is TGTGCCAGCAGCTTAAACAGGGGGGAAACTTTCTTT. It yields the protein CASSLNRGETFF.

The chain combines TRBV19 with TRBJ2-7, with 8 bases identical to TRBD1. The V segment lost 5 bases and the J segment 1 base; nucleotides outside the gene matches: 16. Germline values: CDR1 LNHDA, CDR2 SQIVND (reference sequence). The CDR3 is 18 amino acids. The CDR3 here is CASSHTRTWGTGSYEQYF. Written as DNA, the CDR3 is TGTGCCAGTAGTCATACGCGCACCTGGGGGACAGGATCCTACGAGCAGTACTTC. The full variable domain, with the rest looked up from reference TRBV19 and TRBJ2-7, is DGGITQSPKYLFRKEGQNVTLSCEQNLNHDAMYWYRQDPGQGLRLIYYSQIVNDFQKGDIAEGYSVSREKKESFPLTVTSAQKNPTAFYLCASSHTRTWGTGSYEQYFGPGTRLTVT.

This chain uses TRBV19 with TRBJ2-1, with D hard to call. V lost 10 bases to trimming and J lost 1 base, with 17 bases between them. Germline-derived CDR1 and CDR2 are LNHDA and SQIVND (reference sequence). This CDR3 comprises 15 residues. CDR3 amino acids: CATRSWSASYNEQFF. The CDR3 DNA follows: TGTGCCACCAGGAGTTGGTCAGCGTCCTACAATGAGCAGTTCTTC.

This sequence joins TRBV10-3 and TRBJ1-6; D uncertain. The CDR3 runs to 14 residues. The germline V gene encodes CDR1 ENHRY and CDR2 SYGVKD. V gave up 4 bases and J gave up 7 bases, with 11 bases separating them. Here the CDR3 reads CAISVGQENSPLHF. The CDR3 DNA reads as TGTGCCATCAGTGTCGGGCAGGAGAATTCACCCCTCCACTTT.

J is TRBJ2-1 and V is TRBV18; 10 positions match TRBD2. Trimming removed 4 bases from V and 7 bases from J; junction bases left unmatched: 4. The CDR3 consists of 14 residues. Per the germline V gene, CDR1 is KGHSH and CDR2 is LQKENI. The CDR3 loop is CASSQAGGVNEQFF. For the CDR3, the DNA is TGTGCCAGCTCACAAGCGGGAGGGGTGAATGAGCAGTTCTTC.

The genes are TRBV5-1 and TRBJ2-6; D is possibly TRBD2 (6 bases). CDR1 is SGHRS and CDR2 is YFSETQ in the germline V gene. This CDR3 is built from 16 residues. Trimming pared 7 bases from V and 0 bases from J, leaving 14 bases between. The DNA of the CDR3 is TGCGCCAGCGAGACCGGGGACTTCTCTGGGGCCAACGTCCTGACTTTC. Its translation is CASETGDFSGANVLTF.

The V gene is TRBV11-2, the J gene TRBJ2-5, with 10 bases that match TRBD2. The CDR3 has 14 amino acids. Per the germline V gene, CDR1 is SGHAT and CDR2 is FQNNGV. The V gene end was trimmed by 1 base and the J gene end by 4 bases; junction bases not matched to a gene: 0. As DNA, the CDR3 is TGTGCCAGCAGCTTAGGACTAGCGGGAGAGACCCAGTACTTC. Protein: CASSLGLAGETQYF.

The rearrangement uses TRBV28 and TRBJ2-5; D call uncertain. Deletions cut 8 bases from V and 5 bases from J, with 18 bases between. Germline values: CDR1 MDHEN, CDR2 SYDVKM. CDR3 length equals 14 residues. This CDR3 reads CASQSSAGVETQYF. The CDR3 nucleotides read TGTGCCAGCCAGTCGTCTGCTGGGGTGGAGACCCAGTACTTC.

V is TRBV5-1 and J is TRBJ2-1, with 15 bases that match TRBD2. In germline, CDR1 is SGHRS, CDR2 YFSETQ. V shed 3 bases, J shed 2 bases, and the junction held 6 bases outside the gene matches. The CDR3 contains 18 residues. The CDR3 protein is CASSSRGLAGGPYNEQFF. DNA for the CDR3: TGCGCCAGCAGCTCGCGCGGACTAGCGGGAGGGCCCTACAATGAGCAGTTCTTC. Complete variable domain (other parts from reference TRBV5-1 and TRBJ2-1): KAGVTQTPRYLIKTRGQQVTLSCSPISGHRSVSWYQQTPGQGLQFLFEYFSETQRNKGNFPGRFSGRQFSNSRSEMNVSTLELGDSALYLCASSSRGLAGGPYNEQFFGPGTRLTVL.

This sequence joins TRBV6-1 and TRBJ2-1, with TRBD2 matching over 10 bases. V lost 6 bases and J lost 10; bases outside the gene matches: 9. From germline, CDR1 is MNHNS and CDR2 SASEGT. CDR3 size: 14 residues. CDR3 in amino acids: CASRPGLAPVEQFF. The CDR3, as DNA: TGTGCCAGCAGACCGGGACTAGCGCCCGTGGAGCAGTTCTTC.